This T cell receptor (beta chain) was sequenced during a study of neoadjuvant nivolumab and ipilimumab in lung cancer (TCRdb year 2020). The study in broad terms: In the NEOSTAR trial, nivolumab was administered intravenously at 3 mg/kg on days 1, 15 and 29, and the combination arm also received ipilimumab 1 mg/kg on day 1 only. The study compared TCR repertoires in pretherapy (baseline) peripheral blood with TCR repertoires in tumors resected at surgery after neoadjuvant immune checkpoint blockade. The primary endpoint of the trial was the rate of major pathologic response (MPR) in the intention-to-treat population of each study arm. Seven patients had matched pretherapy and resected tumor pairs analyzed, with four treated with nivolumab and three with nivolumab plus ipilimumab. A total of roughly 45 patients with operable NSCLC were treated in the trial, with around 23 randomized to nivolumab monotherapy and 21 randomized to nivolumab plus ipilimumab.

Library preparation used the immunoSEQ multiplex PCR assay. The source study handled its data this way. Repertoires were summarized in terms of richness and clonality, and significantly expanded and contracted clones between pre- and post-therapy samples were identified. Sourced from immuneACCESS, this table was stored by TCRdb with only in-frame sequences that have V and J called. A share of the clones is absent; for the studies checked, an unresolved V gene accounts for under half, and the remainder has no known explanation. V and J calls and clone size are copied from that table; D and trimming were computed from the DNA. The sample data list roughly 28,000 clones, and roughly 76% of these were observed just once. 15% to 20% of the sample goes to the ten largest clones. Findings and caveats that apply to the study as a whole: TCR sequencing was performed in a small number of samples. Richness in tumors resected after neoadjuvant therapy showed a positive correlation with pretherapy blood TCR richness (Spearman R ≈ 0.79). Compared with tumor-adjacent uninvolved lung, resected tumors had greater TCR richness and clonality, and increases showed up in more of the dual-therapy-treated tumors. From pretherapy to surgery, tumor T-cell richness and clonality increased in three of three dual-therapy tumors but in only two of four nivolumab-treated tumors. No significant correlation was found between TCR clonality and pathologic tumor regression, and only a single major-pathologic-response sample was available for the analysis of TCR clonality versus pathologic tumor regression.

This clone was picked up one time. This clone's antigen is unknown. Nothing much larger sits one base from this clone, and base qualities are not available. Counted from cysteine to phenylalanine, this CDR3 has 14 amino acids. The entry retains the CDR3 DNA only, 42 bases that are in frame from base 1. CDR1 and CDR2 were assigned from the germline V gene as LGHNA and YNFKEQ. A distance of 10 bases separates the germline ends of V and J, which lose 1 base and 4 bases respectively. Explained via the paper, the time point label denotes: at surgical resection after neoadjuvant nivolumab +/- ipilimumab. Samples came from the phase 2 randomized NEOSTAR trial, which tested neoadjuvant nivolumab or nivolumab plus ipilimumab followed by surgery in operable NSCLC.

This clonotype was sampled from an adult with non-small cell lung cancer. Specimen: tumor tissue, collected after neoadjuvant nivolumab, alone or with ipilimumab, at or shortly before surgery. The sequence is built from TRBV4-2 and TRBJ2-5; 6 matching bases give a weak D call of TRBD2. The CDR3 protein is CASSQVGRTETQYF. The nucleotide sequence reads TGTGCCAGCAGCCAAGTTGGGAGGACAGAGACCCAGTACTTC.